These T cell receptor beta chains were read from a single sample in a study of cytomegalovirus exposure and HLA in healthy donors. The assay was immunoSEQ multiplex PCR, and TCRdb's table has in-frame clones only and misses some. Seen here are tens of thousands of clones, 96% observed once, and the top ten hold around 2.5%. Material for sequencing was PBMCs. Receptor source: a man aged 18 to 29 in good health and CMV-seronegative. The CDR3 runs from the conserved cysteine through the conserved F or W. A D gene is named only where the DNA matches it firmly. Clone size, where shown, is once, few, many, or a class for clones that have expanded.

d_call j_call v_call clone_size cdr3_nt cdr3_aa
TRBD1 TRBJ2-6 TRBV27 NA TGTGCCAGCAACCCGACAGGGGCTGGGGCCAACGTCCTGACTTTC CASNPTGAGANVLTF
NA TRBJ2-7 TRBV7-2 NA TGTGCCAGCAGCTTAACAGGGCTAGCCCTCGGGAACGAGCAGTACTTC CASSLTGLALGNEQYF
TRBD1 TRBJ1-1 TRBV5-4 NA TGTGCCAGCAGCAAGGGACAGGGGGTATCTAACACTGAAGCTTTCTTT CASSKGQGVSNTEAFF
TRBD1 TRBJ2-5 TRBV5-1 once TGCGCCAGCAGCTTGGCGCTGGGACAGGGGTTCCAAGAGACCCAGTACTTC CASSLALGQGFQETQYF
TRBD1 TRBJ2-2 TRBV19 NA TGTGCCAGTAGTCGCCTACCCCTCGGGACAGGGGCCACCCATGTCGGGGAGCTGTTTTTT CASSRLPLGTGATHVGELFF
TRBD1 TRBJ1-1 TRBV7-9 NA TGTGCCAGCAGCTGGGTGATTCGGGACAGCCCCCAAGGTGAAGCTTTCTTT CASSWVIRDSPQGEAFF
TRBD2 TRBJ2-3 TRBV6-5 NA TGTGCCAGCAGTTACGGGACTATTAGTGGCACAGATACGCAGTATTTT CASSYGTISGTDTQYF
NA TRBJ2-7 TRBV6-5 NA TGTGCCAGCAGTTACATGGCAGGGCAAGAGCAGTACTTC CASSYMAGQEQYF
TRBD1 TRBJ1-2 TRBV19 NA TGTGCCAGTAGCCTGACAGGGGCAATCTATGGCTACACCTTC CASSLTGAIYGYTF
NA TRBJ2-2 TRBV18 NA TGTGCCAGCTCACCACCGGGGGGAACCGGGGAGCTGTTTTTT CASSPPGGTGELFF
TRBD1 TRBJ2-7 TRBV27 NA TGTGCCAGCAGTTTGACAGGGGGGATGGCCTACGAGCAGTACTTC CASSLTGGMAYEQYF
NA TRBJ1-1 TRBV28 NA TGTGCCAGCATACTCGGGAACACTGAAGCTTTCTTT CASILGNTEAFF
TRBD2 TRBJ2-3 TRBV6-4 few TGTGCCAGCAGTGACGGGACTAGCGGGACAGATACGCAGTATTTT CASSDGTSGTDTQYF
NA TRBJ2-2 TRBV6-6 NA TGTGCCAGCAGTTACTCGAGGCAGACCACCGGGGAGCTGTTTTTT CASSYSRQTTGELFF
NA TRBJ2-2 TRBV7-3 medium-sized TGTGCCAGCAGCCCGGACACCGGGGAGCTGTTTTTT CASSPDTGELFF
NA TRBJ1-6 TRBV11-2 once TGTGCCAGCAGCATAACGGACAGCTATAATTCACCCCTCCACTTT CASSITDSYNSPLHF
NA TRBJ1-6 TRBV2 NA TGTGCCAGCAGAAAGACAGTTTCGGGTTCACCCCTCCACTTT CASRKTVSGSPLHF
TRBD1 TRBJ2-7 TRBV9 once TGTGCCAGCAGTGGGACAGGGGACTACGAGCAGTACTTC CASSGTGDYEQYF
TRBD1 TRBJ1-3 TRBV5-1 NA TGCGCCTCAAGACAGGGGGAAAGAAACACCATATATTTT CASRQGERNTIYF